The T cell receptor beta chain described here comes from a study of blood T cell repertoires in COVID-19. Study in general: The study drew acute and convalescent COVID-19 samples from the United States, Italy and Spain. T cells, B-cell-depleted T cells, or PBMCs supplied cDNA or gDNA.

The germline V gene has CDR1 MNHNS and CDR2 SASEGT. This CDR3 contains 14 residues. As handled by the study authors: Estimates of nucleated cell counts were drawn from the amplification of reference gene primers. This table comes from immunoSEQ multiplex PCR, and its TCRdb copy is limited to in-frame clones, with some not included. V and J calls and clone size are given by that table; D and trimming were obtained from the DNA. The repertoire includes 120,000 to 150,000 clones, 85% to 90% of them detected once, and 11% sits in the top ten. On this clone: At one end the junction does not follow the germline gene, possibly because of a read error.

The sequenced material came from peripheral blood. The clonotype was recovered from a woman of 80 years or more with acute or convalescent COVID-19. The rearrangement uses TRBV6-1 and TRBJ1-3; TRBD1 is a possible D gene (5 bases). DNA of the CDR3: TGTGCCAGCAGTGAGGACACCTCTAGAAACACCATATATTTT. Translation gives CASSEDTSRNTIYF.